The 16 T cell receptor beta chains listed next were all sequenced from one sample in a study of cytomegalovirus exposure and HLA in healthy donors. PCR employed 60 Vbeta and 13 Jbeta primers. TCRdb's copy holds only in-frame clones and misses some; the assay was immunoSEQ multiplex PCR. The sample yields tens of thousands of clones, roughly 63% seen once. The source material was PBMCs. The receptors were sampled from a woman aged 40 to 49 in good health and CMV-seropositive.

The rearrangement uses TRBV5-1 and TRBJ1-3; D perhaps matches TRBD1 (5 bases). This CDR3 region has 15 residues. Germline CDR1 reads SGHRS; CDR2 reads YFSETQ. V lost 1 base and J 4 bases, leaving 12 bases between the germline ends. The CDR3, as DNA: TGCGCCAGCAGCTTGTACGGGGGAGGAGGAAACACCATATATTTT. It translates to CASSLYGGGGNTIYF.

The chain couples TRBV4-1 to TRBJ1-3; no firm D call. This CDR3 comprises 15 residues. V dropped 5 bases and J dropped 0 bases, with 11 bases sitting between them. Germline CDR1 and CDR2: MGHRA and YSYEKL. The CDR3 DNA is TGCGCCAGCAGCGACCGGGGAGGCTCTGGAAACACCATATATTTT. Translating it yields CASSDRGGSGNTIYF.

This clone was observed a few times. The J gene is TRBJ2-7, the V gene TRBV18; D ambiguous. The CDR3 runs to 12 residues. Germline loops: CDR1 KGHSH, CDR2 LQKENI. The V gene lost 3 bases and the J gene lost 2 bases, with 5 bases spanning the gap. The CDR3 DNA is TGTGCCAGCTCACCGGCCGCCTACGAGCAGTACTTC. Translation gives CASSPAAYEQYF.

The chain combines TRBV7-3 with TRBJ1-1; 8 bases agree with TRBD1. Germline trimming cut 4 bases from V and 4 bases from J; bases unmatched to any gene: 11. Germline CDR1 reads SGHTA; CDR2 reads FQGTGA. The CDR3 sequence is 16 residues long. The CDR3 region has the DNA TGTGCCAGCAGCTCGGAAGGGACAGGCGGCGGCACTGAAGCTTTCTTT. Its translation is CASSSEGTGGGTEAFF.

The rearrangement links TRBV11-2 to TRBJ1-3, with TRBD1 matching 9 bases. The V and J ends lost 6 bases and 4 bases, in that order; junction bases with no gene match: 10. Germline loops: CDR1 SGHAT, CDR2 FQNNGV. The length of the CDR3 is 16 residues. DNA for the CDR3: TGTGCCAGCAGATCCGGGACAGGGACCCCCGGAAACACCATATATTTT. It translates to CASRSGTGTPGNTIYF.

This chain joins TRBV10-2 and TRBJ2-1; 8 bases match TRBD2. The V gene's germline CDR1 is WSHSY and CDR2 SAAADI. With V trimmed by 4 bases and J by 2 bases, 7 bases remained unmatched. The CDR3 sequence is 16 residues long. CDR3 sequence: CASSGLAPGAYNEQFF. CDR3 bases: TGCGCCAGCAGTGGACTAGCGCCCGGGGCCTACAATGAGCAGTTCTTC.

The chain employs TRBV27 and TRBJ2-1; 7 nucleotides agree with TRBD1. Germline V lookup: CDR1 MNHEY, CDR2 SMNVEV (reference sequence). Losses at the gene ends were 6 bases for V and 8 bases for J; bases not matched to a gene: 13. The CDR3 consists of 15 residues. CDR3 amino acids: CASRPHFQGVDEQFF. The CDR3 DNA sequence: TGTGCCAGCAGGCCTCACTTCCAGGGGGTCGATGAGCAGTTCTTC.

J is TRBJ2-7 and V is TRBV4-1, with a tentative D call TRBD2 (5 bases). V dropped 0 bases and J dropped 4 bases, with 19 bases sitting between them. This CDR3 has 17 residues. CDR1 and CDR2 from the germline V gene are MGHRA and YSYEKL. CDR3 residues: CASSQDPHRELAYEQYF. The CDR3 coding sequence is TGCGCCAGCAGCCAAGATCCCCATCGGGAACTCGCTTACGAGCAGTACTTC.

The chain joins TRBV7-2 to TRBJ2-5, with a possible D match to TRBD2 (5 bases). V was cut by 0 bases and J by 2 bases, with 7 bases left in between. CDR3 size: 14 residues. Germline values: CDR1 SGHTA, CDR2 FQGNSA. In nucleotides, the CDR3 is TGTGCCAGCAGCTTAGCCGGGAATCAAGAGACCCAGTACTTC. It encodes CASSLAGNQETQYF. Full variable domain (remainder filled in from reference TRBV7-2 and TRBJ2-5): GAGVSQSPSNKVTEKGKDVELRCDPISGHTALYWYRQSLGQGLEFLIYFQGNSAPDKSGLPSDRFSAERTGGSVSTLTIQRTQQEDSAVYLCASSLAGNQETQYFGPGTRLLVL.

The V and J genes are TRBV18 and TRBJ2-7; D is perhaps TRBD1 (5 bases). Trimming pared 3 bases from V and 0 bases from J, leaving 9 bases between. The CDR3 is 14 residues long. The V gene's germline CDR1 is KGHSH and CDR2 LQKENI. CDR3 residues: CASSPRQHSYEQYF. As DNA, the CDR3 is TGTGCCAGCTCACCTAGACAGCACTCCTACGAGCAGTACTTC.

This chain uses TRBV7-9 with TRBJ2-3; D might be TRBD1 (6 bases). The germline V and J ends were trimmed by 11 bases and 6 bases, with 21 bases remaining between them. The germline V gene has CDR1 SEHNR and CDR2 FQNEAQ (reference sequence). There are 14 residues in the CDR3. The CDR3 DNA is TGTGCCGCCGTTAGGGGGTACAACTGGGATACGCAGTATTTT. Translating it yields CAAVRGYNWDTQYF. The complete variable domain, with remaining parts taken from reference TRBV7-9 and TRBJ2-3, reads DTGVSQNPRHKITKRGQNVTFRCDPISEHNRLYWYRQTLGQGPEFLTYFQNEAQLEKSRLLSDRFSAERPKGSFSTLEIQRTEQGDSAMYLCAAVRGYNWDTQYFGPGTRLTVL.

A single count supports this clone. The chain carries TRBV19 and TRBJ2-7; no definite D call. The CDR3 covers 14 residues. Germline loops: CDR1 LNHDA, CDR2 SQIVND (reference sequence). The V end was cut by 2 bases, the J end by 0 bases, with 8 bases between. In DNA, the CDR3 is TGTGCCAGTAGTATATTGGGCAGCTCCTACGAGCAGTACTTC. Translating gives CASSILGSSYEQYF. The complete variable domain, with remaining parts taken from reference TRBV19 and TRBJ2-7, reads DGGITQSPKYLFRKEGQNVTLSCEQNLNHDAMYWYRQDPGQGLRLIYYSQIVNDFQKGDIAEGYSVSREKKESFPLTVTSAQKNPTAFYLCASSILGSSYEQYFGPGTRLTVT.

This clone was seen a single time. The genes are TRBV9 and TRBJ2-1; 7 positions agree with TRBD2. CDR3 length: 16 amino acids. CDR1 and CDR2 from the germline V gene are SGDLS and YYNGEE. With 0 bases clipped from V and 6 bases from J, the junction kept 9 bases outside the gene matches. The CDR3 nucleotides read TGTGCCAGCAGCGTAGGAGGCGGGAGAGGTTTCAATGAGCAGTTCTTC. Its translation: CASSVGGGRGFNEQFF.

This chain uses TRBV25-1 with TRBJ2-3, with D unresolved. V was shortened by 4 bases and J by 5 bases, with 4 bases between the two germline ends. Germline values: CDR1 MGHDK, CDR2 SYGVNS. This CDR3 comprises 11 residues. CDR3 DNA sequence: TGTGCCAGCAGTGTCGTAGATACGCAGTATTTT. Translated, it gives CASSVVDTQYF.

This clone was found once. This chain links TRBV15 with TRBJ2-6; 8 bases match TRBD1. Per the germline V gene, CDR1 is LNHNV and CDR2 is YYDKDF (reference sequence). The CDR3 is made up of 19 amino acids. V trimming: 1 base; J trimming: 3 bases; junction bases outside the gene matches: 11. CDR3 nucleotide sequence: TGTGCCACCAGCAGAGTCGGCATCAGGGGGCTGGTTGGGGCCAACGTCCTGACTTTC. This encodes CATSRVGIRGLVGANVLTF.

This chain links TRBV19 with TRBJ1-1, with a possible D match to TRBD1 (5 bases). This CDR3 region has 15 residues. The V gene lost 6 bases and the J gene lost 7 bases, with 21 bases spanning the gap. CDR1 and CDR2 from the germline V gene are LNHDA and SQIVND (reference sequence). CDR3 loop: CASRTFLAGEGEAFF. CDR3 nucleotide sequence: TGTGCCAGTAGGACCTTCCTTGCGGGGGAAGGTGAAGCTTTCTTT.